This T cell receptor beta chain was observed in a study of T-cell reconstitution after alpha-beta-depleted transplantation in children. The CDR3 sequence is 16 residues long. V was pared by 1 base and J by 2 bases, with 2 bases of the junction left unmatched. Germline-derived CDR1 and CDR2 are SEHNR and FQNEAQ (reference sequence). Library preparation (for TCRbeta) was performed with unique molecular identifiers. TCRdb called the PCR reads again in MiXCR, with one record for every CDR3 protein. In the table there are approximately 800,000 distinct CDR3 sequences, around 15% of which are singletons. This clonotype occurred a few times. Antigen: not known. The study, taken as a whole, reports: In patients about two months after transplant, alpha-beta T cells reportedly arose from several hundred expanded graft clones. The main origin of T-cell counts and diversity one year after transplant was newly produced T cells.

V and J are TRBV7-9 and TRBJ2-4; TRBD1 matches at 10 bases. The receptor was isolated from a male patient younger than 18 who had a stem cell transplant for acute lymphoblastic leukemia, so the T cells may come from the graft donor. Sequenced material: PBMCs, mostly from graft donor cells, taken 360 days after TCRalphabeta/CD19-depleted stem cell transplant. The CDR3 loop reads CASSLGDRGTKNIQYF. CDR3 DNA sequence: TGTGCCAGCAGCTTAGGGGACAGGGGAACCAAAAACATTCAGTACTTC. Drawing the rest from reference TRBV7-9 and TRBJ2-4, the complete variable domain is DTGVSQNPRHKITKRGQNVTFRCDPISEHNRLYWYRQTLGQGPEFLTYFQNEAQLEKSRLLSDRFSAERPKGSFSTLEIQRTEQGDSAMYLCASSLGDRGTKNIQYFGAGTRLSVL.